The sample holds one count of the clone carrying this T cell receptor (beta chain). Seattle researchers signed up patients amid active infection and tracked them longitudinally. The data belong to a study of blood T cell repertoires in COVID-19. Study-wide context: Samples came from the United States, Italy and Spain, spanning acute and convalescent COVID-19. In each case, the material was cDNA or gDNA derived from T cells, B-cell-depleted T cells, or PBMCs.

Per the germline V gene, CDR1 is LGHNA and CDR2 is YSLEER. The CDR3 length is 18 residues. V lost 1 base and J lost 6; bases outside the gene matches: 11. Clones were sequenced by immunoSEQ multiplex PCR, and TCRdb holds only the in-frame ones, with some missing. This sample carries 150,000 to 200,000 clones, over 80% of them seen once, and the ten largest clones take 7.8%. The chain employs TRBV4-3 and TRBJ2-1; TRBD2 aligns across 11 bases. The receptor's source is an older woman with COVID-19, enrolled during active disease. Sequencing was performed on peripheral blood. CDR3 sequence reads: CASSQVGTSGGGINEQFF. CDR3 sequence (DNA): TGCGCCAGCAGCCAAGTGGGGACTAGCGGAGGGGGGATCAATGAGCAGTTCTTC.